This T cell receptor beta chain was observed in a study of CD8 T cells in Susac syndrome. CD8+ and CD4+ T cells from blood underwent TCR beta sequencing. Negative isolation yielded the CD8+ and CD4+ T cells, while FACS enriched the TEMRA cells. Trimming at V came to 3 bases and at J to 7 bases, leaving 26 bases not matched to a gene. The germline V gene encodes CDR1 KGHSH and CDR2 LQKENI. The CDR3 totals 22 residues. When the RNA was reverse transcribed, random hexamers were used with an input of about 0.5 to 1 ug. An immunoSEQ multiplex PCR amplified TCR beta CDR3 over 54 Vbeta and 13 Jbeta. TCRdb re-called the immunoSEQ multiplex PCR reads through MiXCR, storing one row per CDR3 protein. The data contain about 120,000 distinct CDR3 sequences, around 94% of them singletons.

This clonotype was sampled from a human donor in good health. The chain is built from TRBV18 and TRBJ2-7; 14 bases fit TRBD2. The material sequenced was CD4+ T cells from PBMCs. CDR3 region: CASSPVSVIGTSGRAGPGEQYF. Written as DNA, the CDR3 is TGTGCCAGCTCACCGGTGTCCGTAATAGGGACTAGCGGGAGAGCGGGGCCAGGGGAGCAGTACTTC.